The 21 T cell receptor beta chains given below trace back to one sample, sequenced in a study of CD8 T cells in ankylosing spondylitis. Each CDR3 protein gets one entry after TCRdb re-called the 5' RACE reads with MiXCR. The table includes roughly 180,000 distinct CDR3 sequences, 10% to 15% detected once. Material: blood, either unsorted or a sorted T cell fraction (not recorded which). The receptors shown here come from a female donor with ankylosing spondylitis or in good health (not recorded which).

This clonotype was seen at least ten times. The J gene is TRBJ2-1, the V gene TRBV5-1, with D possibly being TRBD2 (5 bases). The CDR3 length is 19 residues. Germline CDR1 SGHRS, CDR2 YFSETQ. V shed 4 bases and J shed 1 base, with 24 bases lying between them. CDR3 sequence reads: CASSLEREWSTFSYNEQFF. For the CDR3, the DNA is TGCGCCAGCAGCCTCGAGAGGGAGTGGTCAACATTTTCCTACAATGAGCAGTTCTTC.

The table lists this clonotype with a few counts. DNA of the CDR3: TGTGCCAGCAGAGCCGCCTATGGCTACACCTTC. Translated: CASRAAYGYTF. The gene calls are TRBV5-6 and TRBJ1-2; D remains unclear. Between the trimmed V and J ends, which lost 5 bases and 4 bases, there was a span of 6 bases. The CDR3 sequence is 11 residues long. The germline V gene encodes CDR1 SGHDT and CDR2 YYEEEE.

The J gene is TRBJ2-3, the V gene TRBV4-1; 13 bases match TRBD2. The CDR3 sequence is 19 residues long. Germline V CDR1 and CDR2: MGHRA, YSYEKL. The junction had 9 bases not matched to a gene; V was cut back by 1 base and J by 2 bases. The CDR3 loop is CASSQVGLAGAGITDTQYF. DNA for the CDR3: TGCGCCAGCAGCCAAGTTGGACTAGCGGGAGCGGGGATCACAGATACGCAGTATTTT.

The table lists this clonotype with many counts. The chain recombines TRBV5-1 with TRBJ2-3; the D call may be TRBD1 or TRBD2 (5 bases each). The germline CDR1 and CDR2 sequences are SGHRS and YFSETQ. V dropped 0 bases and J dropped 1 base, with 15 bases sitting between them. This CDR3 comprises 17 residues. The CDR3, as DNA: TGCGCCAGCAGCTTGGCCTGGCGGAGAGGGGGCACAGATACGCAGTATTTT. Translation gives CASSLAWRRGGTDTQYF.

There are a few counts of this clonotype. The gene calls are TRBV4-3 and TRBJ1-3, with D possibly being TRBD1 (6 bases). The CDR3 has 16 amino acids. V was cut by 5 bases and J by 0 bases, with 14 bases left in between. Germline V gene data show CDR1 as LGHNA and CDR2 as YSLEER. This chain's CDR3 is CASSLRSGVSGNTIYF. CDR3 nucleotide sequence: TGCGCCAGCAGCTTGAGGTCAGGGGTCTCTGGAAACACCATATATTTT.

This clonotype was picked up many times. The CDR3 bases are TGTGCCAGCAGCCCAAGGAGCTCTGGGGCCAACGTCCTGACTTTC. The encoded protein is CASSPRSSGANVLTF. The genes are TRBV2 and TRBJ2-6; D gene ambiguous. This CDR3 has 15 amino acids. CDR1 is SNHLY, CDR2 FYNNEI, per germline. V was clipped by 6 bases and J by 0 bases, with 9 bases between them.

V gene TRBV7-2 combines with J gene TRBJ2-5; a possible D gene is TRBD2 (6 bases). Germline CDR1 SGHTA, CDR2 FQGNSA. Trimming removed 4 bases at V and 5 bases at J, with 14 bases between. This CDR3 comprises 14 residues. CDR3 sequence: CASSSGGGSETQYF. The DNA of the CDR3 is TGTGCCAGCAGCTCCGGAGGAGGGTCGGAGACCCAGTACTTC.

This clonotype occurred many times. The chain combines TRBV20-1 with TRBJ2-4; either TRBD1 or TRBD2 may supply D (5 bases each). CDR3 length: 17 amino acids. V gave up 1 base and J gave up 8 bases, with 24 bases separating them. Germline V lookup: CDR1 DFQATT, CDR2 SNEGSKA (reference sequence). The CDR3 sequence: CSARASSEGTLRYIQYF. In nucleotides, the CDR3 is TGCAGTGCTAGAGCCTCTTCCGAGGGGACCCTCCGGTACATTCAGTACTTC.

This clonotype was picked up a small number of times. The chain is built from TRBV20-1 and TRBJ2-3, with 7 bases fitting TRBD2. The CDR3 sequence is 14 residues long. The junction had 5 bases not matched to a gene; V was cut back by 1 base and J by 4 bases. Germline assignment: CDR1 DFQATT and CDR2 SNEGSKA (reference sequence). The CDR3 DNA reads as TGCAGTGCTAGAGTTAGGACTAGTGCAGATACGCAGTATTTT. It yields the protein CSARVRTSADTQYF.

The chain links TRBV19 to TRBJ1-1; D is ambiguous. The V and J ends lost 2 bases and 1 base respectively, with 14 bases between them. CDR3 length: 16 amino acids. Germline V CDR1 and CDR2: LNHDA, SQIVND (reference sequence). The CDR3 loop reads CASSINRPGGNTEAFF. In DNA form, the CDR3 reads TGTGCCAGTAGTATAAACCGGCCCGGAGGGAACACTGAAGCTTTCTTT.

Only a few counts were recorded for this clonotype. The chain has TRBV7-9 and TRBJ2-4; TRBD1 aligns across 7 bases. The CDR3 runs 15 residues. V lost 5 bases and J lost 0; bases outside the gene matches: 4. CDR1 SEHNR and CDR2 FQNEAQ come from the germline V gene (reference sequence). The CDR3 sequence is CASSRTGEAKNIQYF. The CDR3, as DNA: TGTGCCAGCAGCCGGACAGGCGAAGCCAAAAACATTCAGTACTTC.

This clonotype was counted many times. The DNA for the CDR3 is TGTGCCAGCAGCCCCCATGCAGGGAGGTCCGGGGAGCTGTTTTTT. Translation gives CASSPHAGRSGELFF. V is TRBV3-1 and J is TRBJ2-2; TRBD2 might be the D (6 bases). This CDR3 comprises 15 residues. The V gene lost 4 bases and the J gene lost 6 bases, with 15 bases spanning the gap. In germline, CDR1 is LGHDT, CDR2 YNNKEL (reference sequence). Full variable domain (rest looked up from reference TRBV3-1 and TRBJ2-2): DTAVSQTPKYLVTQMGNDKSIKCEQNLGHDTMYWYKQDSKKFLKIMFSYNNKELIINETVPNRFSPKSPDKAHLNLHINSLELGDSAVYFCASSPHAGRSGELFFGEGSRLTVL.

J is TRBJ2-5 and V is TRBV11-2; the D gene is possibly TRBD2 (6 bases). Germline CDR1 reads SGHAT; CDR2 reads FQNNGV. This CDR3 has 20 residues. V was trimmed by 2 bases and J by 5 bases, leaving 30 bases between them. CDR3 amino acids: CASSLIRVATGRMDLETQYF. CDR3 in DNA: TGTGCCAGCAGCTTAATTCGAGTGGCTACCGGGAGAATGGATCTGGAGACCCAGTACTTC.

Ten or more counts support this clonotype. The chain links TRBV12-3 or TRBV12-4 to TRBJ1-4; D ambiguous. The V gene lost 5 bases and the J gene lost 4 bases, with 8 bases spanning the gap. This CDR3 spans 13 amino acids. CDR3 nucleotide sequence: TGTGCCAGCAGTGTTGGGAGTAATGAAAAACTGTTTTTT. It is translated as CASSVGSNEKLFF.

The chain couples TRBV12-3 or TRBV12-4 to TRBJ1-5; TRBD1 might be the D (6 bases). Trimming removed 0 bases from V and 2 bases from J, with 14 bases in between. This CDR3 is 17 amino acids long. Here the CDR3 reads CASSLAGLGGRNQPQHF. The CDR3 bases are TGTGCCAGCAGTTTAGCAGGACTCGGGGGCCGCAATCAGCCCCAGCATTTT.

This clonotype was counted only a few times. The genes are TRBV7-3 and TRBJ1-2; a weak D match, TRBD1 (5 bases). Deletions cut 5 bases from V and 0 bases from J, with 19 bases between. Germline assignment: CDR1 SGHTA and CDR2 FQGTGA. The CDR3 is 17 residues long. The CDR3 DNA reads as TGTGCCAGCAGCCCGAGGGACGCCGCGCATTCTAACTATGGCTACACCTTC. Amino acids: CASSPRDAAHSNYGYTF.

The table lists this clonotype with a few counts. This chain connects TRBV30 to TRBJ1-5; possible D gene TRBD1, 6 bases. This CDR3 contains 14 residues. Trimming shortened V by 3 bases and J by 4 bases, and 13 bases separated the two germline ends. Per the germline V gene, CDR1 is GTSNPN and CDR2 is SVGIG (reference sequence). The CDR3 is CAWSRGDRNQPQHF. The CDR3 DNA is TGTGCCTGGAGCAGGGGAGACAGGAATCAGCCCCAGCATTTT. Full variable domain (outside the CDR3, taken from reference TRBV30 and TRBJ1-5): SQTIHQWPATLVQPVGSPLSLECTVEGTSNPNLYWYRQAAGRGLQLLFYSVGIGQISSEVPQNLSASRPQDRQFILSSKKLLLSDSGFYLCAWSRGDRNQPQHFGDGTRLSIL.

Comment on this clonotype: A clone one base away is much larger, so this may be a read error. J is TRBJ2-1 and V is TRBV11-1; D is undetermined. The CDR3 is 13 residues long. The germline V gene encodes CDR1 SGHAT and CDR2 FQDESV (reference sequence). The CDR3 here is CASSQLAPNEQLF. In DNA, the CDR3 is TGTGCCAGCAGCCAGCTCGCCCCCAATGAGCAGCTCTTC.

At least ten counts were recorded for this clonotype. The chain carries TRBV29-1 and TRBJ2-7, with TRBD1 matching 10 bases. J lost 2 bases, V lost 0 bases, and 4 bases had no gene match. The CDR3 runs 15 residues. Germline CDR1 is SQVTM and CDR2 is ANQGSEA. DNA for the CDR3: TGCAGCGTTGAAGATCCGGGACAGGGGCCCTACGAGCAGTACTTC. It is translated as CSVEDPGQGPYEQYF.

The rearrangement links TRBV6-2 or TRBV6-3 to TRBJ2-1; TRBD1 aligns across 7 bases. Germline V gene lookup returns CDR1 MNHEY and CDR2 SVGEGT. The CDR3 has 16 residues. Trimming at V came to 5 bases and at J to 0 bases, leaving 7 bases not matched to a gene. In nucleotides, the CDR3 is TGTGCCAGCAGTCGGCTACAGGGGAGCTCCTACAATGAGCAGTTCTTC. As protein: CASSRLQGSSYNEQFF.

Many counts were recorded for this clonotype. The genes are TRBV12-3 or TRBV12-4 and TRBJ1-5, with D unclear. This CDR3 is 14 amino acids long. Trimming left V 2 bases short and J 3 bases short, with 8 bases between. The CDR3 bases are TGTGCCAGCAGTTTAAGCCGGGCCAATCAGCCCCAGCATTTT. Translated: CASSLSRANQPQHF.